These 9 T cell receptor beta chains were sequenced from one sample in a study of blood T cell repertoires in COVID-19. Profiled with immunoSEQ multiplex PCR; TCRdb holds only in-frame clones, not every one. Here the sample spans more than 250,000 clones, 70% to 90% being singletons. The sample consisted of PBMCs or T cells enriched from blood (not recorded which). The receptors were sampled from a woman aged 18-30 years who had recovered from COVID-19.

The chain joins TRBV7-9 to TRBJ1-2; 11 nucleotides match TRBD1. In germline, CDR1 is SEHNR, CDR2 FQNEAQ (reference sequence). Trimming cost V 4 bases and J 8 bases; bases outside gene matches: 12. CDR3 length equals 16 residues. CDR3 in DNA: TGTGCCAGCAGCTGGGGTACCGGGACAGGGGGAGTAGGCTACACCTTC. This translates into CASSWGTGTGGVGYTF.

This chain connects TRBV3-1 (or the pseudogene TRBV3-2) to TRBJ1-2; 9 positions agree with TRBD1. This CDR3 is built from 16 residues. Germline lookup yields CDR1 LGHDT and CDR2 YNNKEL (reference sequence). The V gene end was trimmed by 3 bases and the J gene end by 3 bases; junction bases not matched to a gene: 8. The DNA for the CDR3 is TGTGCCAGCAGCCACACATCGGGACAGGGCTACTATGGCTACACCTTC. Amino acids: CASSHTSGQGYYGYTF.

The V call is TRBV2, the J call TRBJ1-1, with TRBD1 as a possible D gene (6 bases). Trimming pared 5 bases from V and 5 bases from J, leaving 21 bases between. This CDR3 comprises 16 residues. CDR1 and CDR2 from the germline V gene are SNHLY and FYNNEI. The DNA for the CDR3 is TGTGCCAGCAGTTACACTTACAGCGGGGGCGCGACTGAAGCTTTCTTT. This sequence encodes CASSYTYSGGATEAFF.

The chain combines TRBV11-3 with TRBJ1-1; no clear D. V lost 6 bases and J 0 bases, leaving 8 bases between the germline ends. CDR3 length equals 13 residues. Germline CDR1 reads SGHNT; CDR2 reads YENEEA. In DNA form, the CDR3 reads TGTGCCAGCAGTGTCGGGTTGAACACTGAAGCTTTCTTT. It encodes CASSVGLNTEAFF. Looking up the rest from reference TRBV11-3 and TRBJ1-1 gives the full variable domain: EAGVVQSPRYKIIEKKQPVAFWCNPISGHNTLYWYLQNLGQGPELLIRYENEEAVDDSQLPKDRFSAERLKGVDSTLKIQPAELGDSAVYLCASSVGLNTEAFFGQGTRLTVV.

This clone was seen once. V usage is TRBV7-9 and J usage is TRBJ1-1; 7 bases are a match to TRBD1. V dropped 4 bases and J dropped 13; count of bases not matched to a gene: 6. Germline V gives CDR1 SEHNR, CDR2 FQNEAQ (reference sequence). The CDR3 is 11 amino acids. CDR3: CASSSGQTGFF. For the CDR3, the DNA is TGTGCCAGCAGCTCGGGACAGACGGGTTTCTTT.

The CDR3 protein is CASSRSGDSYEQYF. The CDR3 coding sequence is TGCGCCAGCAGCCGCAGCGGGGACTCTTACGAGCAGTACTTC. This chain links TRBV5-1 with TRBJ2-7; 7 positions agree with TRBD2. This CDR3 has 14 residues. The V gene's germline CDR1 is SGHRS and CDR2 YFSETQ. V shed 4 bases, J shed 4 bases, and the junction held 8 bases outside the gene matches.

The gene calls are TRBV7-6 and TRBJ2-5; D uncertain. Germline V lookup: CDR1 SGHVS, CDR2 FNYEAQ. Trimming took off 8 bases at V and 5 bases at J, with 27 bases between the two ends. The CDR3 is made up of 17 amino acids. DNA of the CDR3: TGTGCCAGCGGCTCAGAGCCGTTCAGGCCGCGTGGGGAGACCCAGTACTTC. Protein product: CASGSEPFRPRGETQYF.

This clone was picked up one time. The chain is built from TRBV7-9 and TRBJ2-1; possibly TRBD2 for D (5 bases). Germline V gene sequence: CDR1 SEHNR, CDR2 FQNEAQ (reference sequence). The V gene lost 5 bases and the J gene lost 1 base, with 9 bases spanning the gap. The CDR3 has 14 amino acids. The CDR3 loop reads CASSRTESYNEQFF. The CDR3 DNA reads TGTGCCAGCAGCCGGACTGAATCCTACAATGAGCAGTTCTTC.

The chain couples TRBV7-8 to TRBJ2-7, with D tentatively TRBD2 (5 bases). Germline CDR1 is SGHVS and CDR2 is FQNEAQ. The V gene lost 4 bases and the J gene lost 4 bases, with 11 bases spanning the gap. CDR3 length equals 13 residues. The CDR3 bases are TGTGCCAGCAGCTCCGCCAAGCGGTACGAGCAGTACTTC. Residues: CASSSAKRYEQYF. The whole variable domain, filled in from reference TRBV7-8 and TRBJ2-7, reads GAGVSQSPRYKVAKRGQDVALRCDPISGHVSLFWYQQALGQGPEFLTYFQNEAQLDKSGLPSDRFFAERPEGSVSTLKIQRTQQEDSAVYLCASSSAKRYEQYFGPGTRLTVT.